This entry describes one T cell receptor beta chain. Antigen: not known. The data were obtained in a study of cytomegalovirus exposure and HLA in healthy donors. The CDR3 consists of 15 residues. V was clipped by 2 bases and J by 5 bases, with 13 bases between them. Germline values: CDR1 SNHLY, CDR2 FYNNEI. Clones were read by immunoSEQ multiplex PCR, and TCRdb kept only the in-frame ones, dropping some. The table has around 66,000 clones, approximately 96% seen once. The study drew the donors from its roughly 130-subject validation cohort, separate from the approximately 690-subject first cohort. Overall study findings and caveats: TCR beta chains numbering approximately 150 were designated cytomegalovirus-associated. There were some public TCRs occurring in many donors, but most TCR sequences were rare. As was reported, the classifier diagnosed cytomegalovirus status with high specificity and sensitivity.

This TCR derives from a young woman in good health and CMV-seropositive. Sequences were obtained from PBMCs. The chain employs TRBV2 and TRBJ1-5; a weak D match, TRBD1 (6 bases). CDR3 nucleotide sequence: TGTGCCAGCAGTGAACGGGCAGGGGTTTATCAGCCCCAGCATTTT. Protein sequence: CASSERAGVYQPQHF.